This T cell receptor (beta chain) appears in the sequencing data of a study of blood T cell repertoires in COVID-19. Here immunoSEQ multiplex PCR was the method, and the copy in TCRdb shows in-frame clones only, minus some. The data show roughly 30,000 clones, with roughly 83% seen just once and 8.5% to 10% held by the top ten. Germline V gives CDR1 SGHRS, CDR2 YFSETQ. The CDR3 is made up of 15 amino acids. The V end was cut by 2 bases, the J end by 0 bases, with 10 bases between. The chain uses TRBV5-1 and TRBJ2-3; perhaps TRBD1 as D (5 bases). The sequencing sample was made of peripheral blood. The sequence derives from a man older than 75 with active COVID-19. The CDR3 here is CASSFRGLSTDTQYF. The DNA of the CDR3 is TGCGCCAGCAGCTTTAGGGGATTGAGCACAGATACGCAGTATTTT.